These 15 T cell receptor beta chains were all obtained from the same sample, sequenced in a study of OX40 agonist ivuxolimab in advanced cancers. Repertoires were generated with immunoSEQ multiplex PCR, while TCRdb's copy carries only in-frame clones and drops some. The table records 40,000 to 50,000 clones, around 80% of them present only once. Material: CD4+ or CD8+ T cells sorted from blood, obtained in a trial of the OX40 agonist ivuxolimab. These receptor sequences come from an adult with an advanced solid tumor such as melanoma, head and neck, liver or kidney cancer.

This rearrangement joins TRBV5-4 to TRBJ2-5; 13 nucleotides match TRBD2. V shed 4 bases and J 2 bases; nucleotides not matched to a gene: 14. The CDR3 contains 19 residues. CDR1 and CDR2 (germline): SGHNT, YYREEE (reference sequence). The CDR3 spells CASSPAGLAGLRGQETQYF. The CDR3 nucleotides read TGTGCCAGCAGCCCGGCGGGACTAGCGGGACTTAGGGGGCAAGAGACCCAGTACTTC.

The chain combines TRBV6-6 with TRBJ2-5; the match to TRBD2 covers 14 bases. This CDR3 contains 16 residues. Germline V gives CDR1 MNHNY, CDR2 SVGAGI (reference sequence). Trimming at V came to 2 bases and at J to 7 bases, leaving 6 bases not matched to a gene. CDR3 DNA sequence: TGTGCCAGCAGTTACGAAGGGACTAGCGGGAGAGGGACCCAGTACTTC. This gives the protein CASSYEGTSGRGTQYF.

In this sample, this clone turned up a few times. The chain has TRBV2 and TRBJ1-2; D may be TRBD1 (6 bases). This CDR3 is built from 13 residues. V shed 3 bases and J shed 2 bases, with 7 bases lying between them. Germline loops: CDR1 SNHLY, CDR2 FYNNEI. CDR3 DNA: TGTGCCAGCAGTGATACAGGGAACTATGGCTACACCTTC. This translates into CASSDTGNYGYTF.

J is TRBJ2-1 and V is TRBV7-2; TRBD2 is a possible D gene (6 bases). This CDR3 is built from 15 residues. The germline V gene encodes CDR1 SGHTA and CDR2 FQGNSA. V shed 1 base and J shed 2 bases, with 9 bases lying between them. The CDR3 region is CASSLGDSAYNEQFF. DNA of the CDR3: TGTGCCAGCAGCTTAGGGGACTCCGCCTACAATGAGCAGTTCTTC. Supplemented by reference TRBV7-2 and TRBJ2-1, the full variable domain reads GAGVSQSPSNKVTEKGKDVELRCDPISGHTALYWYRQSLGQGLEFLIYFQGNSAPDKSGLPSDRFSAERTGGSVSTLTIQRTQQEDSAVYLCASSLGDSAYNEQFFGPGTRLTVL.

V gene TRBV28 combines with J gene TRBJ2-3, with D unresolved. Germline V CDR1 and CDR2: MDHEN, SYDVKM. V lost 6 bases and J 2 bases, leaving 9 bases between the germline ends. The CDR3 totals 13 residues. This CDR3 is CASRPPTTDTQYF. The CDR3 bases are TGTGCCAGCAGACCACCGACCACAGATACGCAGTATTTT. The full variable domain, completed using reference TRBV28 and TRBJ2-3, is DVKVTQSSRYLVKRTGEKVFLECVQDMDHENMFWYRQDPGLGLRLIYFSYDVKMKEKGDIPEGYSVSREKKERFSLILESASTNQTSMYLCASRPPTTDTQYFGPGTRLTVL.

The chain couples TRBV30 to TRBJ2-7; 11 positions agree with TRBD2. Trimming took 3 bases from V and 5 from J; bases not matched to a gene: 21. The CDR3 length is 19 residues. Germline V CDR1 and CDR2: GTSNPN, SVGIG (reference sequence). CDR3 in amino acids: CAWRGALAGGLTSPNEQYF. For the CDR3, the DNA is TGTGCCTGGAGGGGGGCCTTAGCGGGAGGGCTTACCTCCCCCAACGAGCAGTACTTC.

The chain links TRBV5-1 to TRBJ1-2; 10 bases are a match to TRBD1. This CDR3 spans 14 amino acids. After removal of 5 bases from V and 3 bases from J, the junction contained 4 bases not matched to a gene. Germline CDR1 reads SGHRS; CDR2 reads YFSETQ. CDR3 sequence reads: CASRTGTGDYGYTF. Here the CDR3 DNA reads TGCGCCAGCAGGACCGGGACAGGGGACTATGGCTACACCTTC.

CDR3 DNA: TGTGCCAGCAGCCCCGAGGGACAGGGGACCTACGAGCAGTACTTC. Translated: CASSPEGQGTYEQYF. This sequence joins TRBV5-6 and TRBJ2-7; 10 nucleotides line up with TRBD1. Germline CDR1 is SGHDT and CDR2 is YYEEEE. V lost 4 bases, J lost 2 bases, and 6 bases stayed unmatched. The CDR3 length is 15 residues.

The genes are TRBV25-1 and TRBJ1-4; tentatively, D is TRBD1 (6 bases). Trimming removed 6 bases at V and 7 bases at J, with 21 bases between. The CDR3 is made up of 16 amino acids. Germline CDR1 reads MGHDK; CDR2 reads SYGVNS. As DNA, the CDR3 is TGTGCCAGCAGATCAGTCATGGGGGGCGGAGGTGAAAAACTGTTTTTT. This translates into CASRSVMGGGGEKLFF.

This chain joins TRBV28 and TRBJ1-4; D perhaps matches TRBD1 (6 bases). CDR1 is MDHEN, CDR2 SYDVKM, per germline. Trimming took off 1 base at V and 8 bases at J, with 14 bases between the two ends. The CDR3 is 15 amino acids. CDR3 amino acids: CASSLSGQGNEKLFF. CDR3 in DNA: TGTGCCAGCAGTTTATCGGGTCAGGGGAACGAAAAACTGTTTTTT.

The chain uses TRBV5-1 and TRBJ2-3; 7 nucleotides match TRBD1. Germline V gives CDR1 SGHRS, CDR2 YFSETQ. CDR3 length equals 14 residues. V lost 4 bases, J lost 5 bases, and 7 bases stayed unmatched. The CDR3 loop reads CASSPPGQLDTQYF. The CDR3 DNA is TGCGCCAGCAGCCCGCCGGGACAGTTAGATACGCAGTATTTT.

The V gene is TRBV6-1, the J gene TRBJ2-7, with D tentatively TRBD1 (5 bases). The CDR3 runs to 15 residues. Germline V CDR1 and CDR2: MNHNS, SASEGT. The V end lost 0 bases, the J end lost 1 base, and 10 bases lay between the germline ends. Here the CDR3 DNA reads TGTGCCAGCAGTGAAGCGGGGCGAATATCCTACGAGCAGTACTTC. This sequence encodes CASSEAGRISYEQYF.

The chain employs TRBV6-1 and TRBJ1-4; the match to TRBD1 covers 7 bases. V was clipped by 6 bases and J by 4 bases; unmatched bases: 8. Germline CDR1 and CDR2: MNHNS and SASEGT. The CDR3 is 15 amino acids. For the CDR3, the DNA is TGTGCCAGCAGCCCACCGGGACAGCTTAATGAAAAACTGTTTTTT. Translation: CASSPPGQLNEKLFF.

This chain joins TRBV28 and TRBJ1-4; TRBD1 matches 12 bases. V lost 2 bases, J lost 8 bases, and 3 bases stayed unmatched. This CDR3 has 15 residues. CDR1 is MDHEN, CDR2 SYDVKM, per germline. The CDR3 loop is CASSLPGQGAEKLFF. The CDR3 DNA follows: TGTGCCAGCAGTTTACCGGGACAGGGGGCGGAAAAACTGTTTTTT.

This rearrangement joins TRBV10-2 to TRBJ2-1, with a tentative D call TRBD2 (5 bases). This CDR3 region has 14 residues. V shed 4 bases and J shed 2 bases, with 9 bases lying between them. The germline CDR1 and CDR2 sequences are WSHSY and SAAADI. The CDR3 here is CASSVASPYNEQFF. The DNA for the CDR3 is TGCGCCAGCAGTGTTGCTAGCCCCTACAATGAGCAGTTCTTC.